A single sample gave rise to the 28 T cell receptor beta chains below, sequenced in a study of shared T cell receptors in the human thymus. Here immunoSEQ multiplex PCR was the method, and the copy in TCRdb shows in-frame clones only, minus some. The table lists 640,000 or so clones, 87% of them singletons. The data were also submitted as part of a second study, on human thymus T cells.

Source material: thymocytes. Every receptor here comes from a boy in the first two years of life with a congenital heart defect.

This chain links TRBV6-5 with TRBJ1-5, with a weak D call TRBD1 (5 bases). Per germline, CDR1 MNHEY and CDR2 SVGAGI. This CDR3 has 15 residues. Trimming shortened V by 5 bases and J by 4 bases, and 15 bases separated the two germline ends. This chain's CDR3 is CASSPSTAENQPQHF. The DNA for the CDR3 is TGTGCCAGCAGTCCCTCGACAGCCGAAAATCAGCCCCAGCATTTT.

The chain's CDR3 is CASIKGLAGYNEQFF. In DNA form, the CDR3 reads TGTGCCAGCATTAAGGGACTAGCGGGTTACAATGAGCAGTTCTTC. The chain recombines TRBV2 with TRBJ2-1, with 12 bases identical to TRBD2. The germline V gene has CDR1 SNHLY and CDR2 FYNNEI. V was pared by 7 bases and J by 4 bases, with 5 bases of the junction left unmatched. The CDR3 is 15 amino acids.

CDR3 DNA: TGTGCCAGCAGTTGCGGGAGACCGCTTTCTAAGACCGGGGAGCTGTTTTTT. Protein sequence: CASSCGRPLSKTGELFF. The J gene is TRBJ2-2, the V gene TRBV27, with 7 bases aligning to TRBD2. The V segment lost 4 bases and the J segment 5 bases; nucleotides outside the gene matches: 13. Germline V gene sequence: CDR1 MNHEY, CDR2 SMNVEV (reference sequence). The CDR3 totals 17 residues.

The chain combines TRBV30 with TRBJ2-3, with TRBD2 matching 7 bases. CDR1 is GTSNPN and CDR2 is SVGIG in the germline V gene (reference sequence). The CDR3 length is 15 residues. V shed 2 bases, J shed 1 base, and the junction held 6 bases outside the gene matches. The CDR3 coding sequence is TGTGCCTGGAGTCGCGAGGGGAGGGGCACAGATACGCAGTATTTT. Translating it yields CAWSREGRGTDTQYF.

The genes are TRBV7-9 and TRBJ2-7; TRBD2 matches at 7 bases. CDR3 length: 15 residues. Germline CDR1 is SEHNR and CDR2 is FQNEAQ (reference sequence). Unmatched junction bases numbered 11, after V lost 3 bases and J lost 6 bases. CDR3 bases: TGTGCCAGCAGCTTCCCCGGCGAGCGGGACTGCGAGCAGTACTTC. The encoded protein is CASSFPGERDCEQYF.

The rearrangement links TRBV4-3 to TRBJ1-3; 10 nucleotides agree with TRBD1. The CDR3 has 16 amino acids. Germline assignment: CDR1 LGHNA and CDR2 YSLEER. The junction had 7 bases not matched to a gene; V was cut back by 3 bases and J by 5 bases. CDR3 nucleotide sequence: TGCGCCAGCAGCCAGGAGGGGACAGGGGAAAGAAACACCATATATTTT. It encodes CASSQEGTGERNTIYF.

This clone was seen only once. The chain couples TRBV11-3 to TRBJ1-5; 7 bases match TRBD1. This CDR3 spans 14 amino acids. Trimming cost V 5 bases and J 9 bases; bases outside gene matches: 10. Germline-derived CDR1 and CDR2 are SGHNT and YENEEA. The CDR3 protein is CASSRNRGIWPQHF. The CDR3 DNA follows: TGTGCCAGCAGCCGAAACAGGGGAATATGGCCCCAGCATTTT.

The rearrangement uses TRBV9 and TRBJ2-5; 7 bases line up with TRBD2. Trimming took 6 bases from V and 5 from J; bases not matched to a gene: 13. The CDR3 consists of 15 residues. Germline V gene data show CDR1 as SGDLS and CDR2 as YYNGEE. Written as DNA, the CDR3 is TGTGCCAGCAACACCGGGGGGAAGCTCAGGGAGACCCAGTACTTC. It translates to CASNTGGKLRETQYF. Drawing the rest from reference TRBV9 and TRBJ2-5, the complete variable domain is DSGVTQTPKHLITATGQRVTLRCSPRSGDLSVYWYQQSLDQGLQFLIQYYNGEERAKGNILERFSAQQFPDLHSELNLSSLELGDSALYFCASNTGGKLRETQYFGPGTRLLVL.

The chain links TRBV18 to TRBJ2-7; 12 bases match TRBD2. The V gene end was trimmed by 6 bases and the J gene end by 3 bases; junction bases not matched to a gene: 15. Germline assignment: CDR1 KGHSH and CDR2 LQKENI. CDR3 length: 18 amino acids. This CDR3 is CASSPGLAGKCTGYEQYF. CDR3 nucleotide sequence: TGTGCCAGCTCCCCAGGACTAGCGGGGAAATGCACCGGCTACGAGCAGTACTTC.

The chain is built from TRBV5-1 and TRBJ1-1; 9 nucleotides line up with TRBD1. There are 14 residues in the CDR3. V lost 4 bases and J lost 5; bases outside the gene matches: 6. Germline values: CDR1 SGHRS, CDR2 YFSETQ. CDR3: CASSTDRGWTEAFF. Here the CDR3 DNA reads TGCGCCAGCAGCACGGACAGGGGATGGACTGAAGCTTTCTTT.

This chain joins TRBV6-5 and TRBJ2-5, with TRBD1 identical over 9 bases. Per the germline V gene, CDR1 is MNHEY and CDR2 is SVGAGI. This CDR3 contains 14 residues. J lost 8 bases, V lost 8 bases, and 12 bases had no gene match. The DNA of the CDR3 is TGTGCCAGCGTTAACGGGACAGGGAAGAGAACCCAGTACTTC. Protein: CASVNGTGKRTQYF.

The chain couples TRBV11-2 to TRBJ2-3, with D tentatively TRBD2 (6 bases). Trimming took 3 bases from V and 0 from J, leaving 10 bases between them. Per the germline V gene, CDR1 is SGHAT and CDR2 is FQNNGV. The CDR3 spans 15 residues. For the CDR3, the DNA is TGTGCCAGCAGCTTTCTAGCGCCTAGCACAGATACGCAGTATTTT. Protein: CASSFLAPSTDTQYF.

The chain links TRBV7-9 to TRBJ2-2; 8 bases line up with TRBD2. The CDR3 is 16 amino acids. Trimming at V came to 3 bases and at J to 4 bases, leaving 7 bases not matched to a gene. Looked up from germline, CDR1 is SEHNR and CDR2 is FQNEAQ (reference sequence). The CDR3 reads CASSLASGSTTGELFF. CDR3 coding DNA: TGTGCCAGCAGCTTGGCCAGCGGGAGTACCACCGGGGAGCTGTTTTTT.

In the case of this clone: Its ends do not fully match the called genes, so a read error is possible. CDR3 coding DNA: TGTGCTAGCAACAATCCGACACCGCGTATGAGCAATCAGCCCCAGCATTTT. Translation: CASNNPTPRMSNQPQHF. V gene TRBV7-7 combines with J gene TRBJ1-5; D is unclear. The germline V gene encodes CDR1 SSHAT and CDR2 FNYEAQ (reference sequence). There are 17 residues in the CDR3.

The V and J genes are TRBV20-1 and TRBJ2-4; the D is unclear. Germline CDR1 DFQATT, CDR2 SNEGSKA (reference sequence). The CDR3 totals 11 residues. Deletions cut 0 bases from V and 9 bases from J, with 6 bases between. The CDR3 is CSAREAVIQYF. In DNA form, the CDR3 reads TGCAGTGCTAGAGAGGCGGTCATTCAGTACTTC.

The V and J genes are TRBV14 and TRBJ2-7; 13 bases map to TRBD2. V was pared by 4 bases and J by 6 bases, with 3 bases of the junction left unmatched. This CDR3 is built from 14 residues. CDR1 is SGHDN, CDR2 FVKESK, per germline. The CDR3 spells CASSRGLAGVEQYF. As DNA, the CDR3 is TGTGCCAGCAGCCGTGGACTAGCGGGAGTCGAGCAGTACTTC.

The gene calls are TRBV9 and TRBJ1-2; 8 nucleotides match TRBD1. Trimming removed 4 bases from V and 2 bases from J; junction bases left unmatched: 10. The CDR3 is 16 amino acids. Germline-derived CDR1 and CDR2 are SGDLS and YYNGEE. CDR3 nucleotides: TGTGCCAGCAGCCAGGCGAGAGGACAGGGCAACTATGGCTACACCTTC. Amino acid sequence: CASSQARGQGNYGYTF.

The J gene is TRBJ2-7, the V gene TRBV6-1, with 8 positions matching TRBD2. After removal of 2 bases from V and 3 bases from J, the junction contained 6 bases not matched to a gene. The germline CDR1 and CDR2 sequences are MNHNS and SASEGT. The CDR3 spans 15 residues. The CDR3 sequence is CASSEKSGGHYEQYF. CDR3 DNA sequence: TGTGCCAGCAGTGAAAAATCGGGAGGGCACTACGAGCAGTACTTC.

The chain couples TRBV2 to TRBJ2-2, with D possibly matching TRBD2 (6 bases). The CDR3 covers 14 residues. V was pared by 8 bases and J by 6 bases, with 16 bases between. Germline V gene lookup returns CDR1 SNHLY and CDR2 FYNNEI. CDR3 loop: CASLGRGVAGELFF. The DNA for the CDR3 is TGTGCCAGCCTCGGGAGAGGGGTGGCCGGGGAGCTGTTTTTT.

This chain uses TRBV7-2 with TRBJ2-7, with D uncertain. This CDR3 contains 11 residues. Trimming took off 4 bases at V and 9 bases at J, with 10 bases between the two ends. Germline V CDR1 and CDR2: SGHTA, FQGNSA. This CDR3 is CASSSVGWQYF. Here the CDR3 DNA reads TGTGCCAGCAGCTCAGTCGGGTGGCAGTACTTC.

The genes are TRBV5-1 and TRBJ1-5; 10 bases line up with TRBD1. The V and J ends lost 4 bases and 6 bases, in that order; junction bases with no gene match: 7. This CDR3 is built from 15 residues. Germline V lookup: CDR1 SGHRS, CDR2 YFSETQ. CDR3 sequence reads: CASSNGQGGGQPQHF. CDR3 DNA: TGCGCCAGCAGCAACGGACAGGGGGGTGGTCAGCCCCAGCATTTT.

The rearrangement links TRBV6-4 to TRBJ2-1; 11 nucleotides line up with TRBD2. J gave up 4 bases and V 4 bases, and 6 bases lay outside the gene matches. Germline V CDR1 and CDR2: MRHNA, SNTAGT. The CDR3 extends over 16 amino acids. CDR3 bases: TGTGCCAGCAGTGTTAGCGGGGGGGCCCGATACAATGAGCAGTTCTTC. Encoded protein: CASSVSGGARYNEQFF.

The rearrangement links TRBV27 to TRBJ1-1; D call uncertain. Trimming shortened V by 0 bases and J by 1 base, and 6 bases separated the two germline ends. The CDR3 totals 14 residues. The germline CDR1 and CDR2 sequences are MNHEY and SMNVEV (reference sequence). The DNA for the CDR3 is TGTGCCAGCAGTTTATCCCAAGCGAACACTGAAGCTTTCTTT. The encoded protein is CASSLSQANTEAFF.

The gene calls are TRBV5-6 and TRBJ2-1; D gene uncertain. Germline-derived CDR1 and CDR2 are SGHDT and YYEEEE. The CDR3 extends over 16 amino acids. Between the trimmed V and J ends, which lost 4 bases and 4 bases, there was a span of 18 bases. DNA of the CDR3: TGTGCCAGCAGCCAGATGGGCCATACCGCATACAATGAGCAGTTCTTC. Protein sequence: CASSQMGHTAYNEQFF. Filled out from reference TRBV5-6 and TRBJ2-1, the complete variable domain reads DAGVTQSPTHLIKTRGQQVTLRCSPKSGHDTVSWYQQALGQGPQFIFQYYEEEERQRGNFPDRFSGHQFPNYSSELNVNALLLGDSALYLCASSQMGHTAYNEQFFGPGTRLTVL.

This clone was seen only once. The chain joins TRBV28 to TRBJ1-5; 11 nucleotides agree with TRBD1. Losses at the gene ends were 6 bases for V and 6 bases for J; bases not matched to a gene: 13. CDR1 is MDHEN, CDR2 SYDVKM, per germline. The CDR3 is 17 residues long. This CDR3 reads CASSNPPWTGGRQPQHF. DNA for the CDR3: TGTGCCAGCAGCAACCCCCCCTGGACAGGGGGCCGTCAGCCCCAGCATTTT.

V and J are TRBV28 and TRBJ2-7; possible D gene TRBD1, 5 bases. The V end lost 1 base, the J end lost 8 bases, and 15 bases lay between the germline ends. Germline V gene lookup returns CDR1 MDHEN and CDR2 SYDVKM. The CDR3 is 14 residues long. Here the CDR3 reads CASSLYGHVDKQYF. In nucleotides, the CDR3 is TGTGCCAGCAGTTTATACGGACACGTGGACAAGCAGTACTTC.

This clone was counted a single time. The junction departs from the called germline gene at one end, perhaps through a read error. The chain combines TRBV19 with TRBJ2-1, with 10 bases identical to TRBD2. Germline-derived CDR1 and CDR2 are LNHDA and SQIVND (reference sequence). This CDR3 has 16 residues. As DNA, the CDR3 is TGTGCCAGTAGTATTGGACTAGCGGATTCCTTCAATGAGCAGTTCTTC. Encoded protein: CASSIGLADSFNEQFF.

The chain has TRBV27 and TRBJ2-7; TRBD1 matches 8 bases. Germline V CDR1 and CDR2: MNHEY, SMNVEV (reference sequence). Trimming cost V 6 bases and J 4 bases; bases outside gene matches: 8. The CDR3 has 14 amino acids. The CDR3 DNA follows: TGTGCCAGCAGCCATGGGCAGGGGGCGTACGAGCAGTACTTC. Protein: CASSHGQGAYEQYF.